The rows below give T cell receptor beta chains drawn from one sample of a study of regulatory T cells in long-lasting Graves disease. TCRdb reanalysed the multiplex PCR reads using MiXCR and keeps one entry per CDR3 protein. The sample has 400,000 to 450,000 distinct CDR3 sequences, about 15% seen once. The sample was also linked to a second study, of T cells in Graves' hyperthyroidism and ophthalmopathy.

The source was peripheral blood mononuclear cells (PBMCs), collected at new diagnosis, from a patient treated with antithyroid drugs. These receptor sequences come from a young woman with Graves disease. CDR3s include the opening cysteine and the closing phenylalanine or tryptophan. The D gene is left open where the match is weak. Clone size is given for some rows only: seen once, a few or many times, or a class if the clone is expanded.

CDR3aa: CASSLSLSTDTQYF
CDR3nt: TGTGCTAGCAGCCTAAGCCTTAGCACAGATACGCAGTATTTT
abundance: few
v_gene: TRBV7-7
j_gene: TRBJ2-3
d_gene: .

CDR3aa: CASSVGRNYGYTF
CDR3nt: TGTGCCAGCAGTGTTGGACGGAACTATGGCTACACCTTC
abundance: many
v_gene: TRBV6-1
j_gene: TRBJ1-2
d_gene: .

CDR3aa: CASSLTGLISPLHF
CDR3nt: TGTGCCAGCAGCTTAACAGGGCTCATATCACCCCTCCACTTT
abundance: few
v_gene: TRBV7-9
j_gene: TRBJ1-6
d_gene: .

CDR3aa: CAWSRGQGNEQYF
CDR3nt: TGTGCCTGGAGTAGGGGACAGGGAAACGAGCAGTACTTC
abundance: few
v_gene: TRBV30
j_gene: TRBJ2-7
d_gene: TRBD1

CDR3aa: CASSWGSSEFQDEQYF
CDR3nt: TGTGCCAGCAGCTGGGGGTCTAGCGAGTTTCAGGACGAGCAGTACTTC
abundance: few
v_gene: TRBV5-4
j_gene: TRBJ2-7
d_gene: .

CDR3aa: CASSASQGAYEQYF
CDR3nt: TGTGCTAGCAGCGCCTCACAGGGGGCTTACGAGCAGTACTTC
abundance: few
v_gene: TRBV7-7
j_gene: TRBJ2-7
d_gene: TRBD1

CDR3aa: CASSRGVYEQYF
CDR3nt: TGCGCCAGCAGCAGGGGGGTCTACGAGCAGTACTTC
abundance: many
v_gene: TRBV5-1
j_gene: TRBJ2-7
d_gene: .

CDR3aa: CASSLGYNERFF
CDR3nt: TGCGCCAGCAGCTTGGGATACAATGAGCGGTTCTTC
abundance: few
v_gene: TRBV5-1
j_gene: TRBJ2-1
d_gene: .

CDR3aa: CASQGGMNTEAFF
CDR3nt: TGTGCCAGTCAGGGGGGTATGAACACTGAAGCTTTCTTT
abundance: many
v_gene: TRBV6-1
j_gene: TRBJ1-1
d_gene: TRBD1

CDR3aa: CASSLVAGAGNEQFF
CDR3nt: TGCGCCAGCAGCTTGGTTGCGGGAGCGGGCAATGAGCAGTTCTTC
abundance: .
v_gene: TRBV5-1
j_gene: TRBJ2-1
d_gene: TRBD2

CDR3aa: CASSRGTGAYNEQFF
CDR3nt: TGTGCCAGCAGCCGAGGGACAGGGGCGTACAATGAGCAGTTCTTC
abundance: many
v_gene: TRBV28
j_gene: TRBJ2-1
d_gene: TRBD1

CDR3aa: CASSAPGQGWGGTEAFF
CDR3nt: TGTGCCAGCAGTGCTCCGGGACAGGGTTGGGGGGGGACTGAAGCTTTCTTT
abundance: many
v_gene: TRBV12-3/TRBV12-4
j_gene: TRBJ1-1
d_gene: TRBD1

CDR3aa: CASSQGSKGTQYF
CDR3nt: TGTGCCAGCAGCCAAGGGTCCAAAGGGACCCAGTACTTC
abundance: many
v_gene: TRBV3-1
j_gene: TRBJ2-5
d_gene: .

CDR3aa: CASRPTGPPKQETQYF
CDR3nt: TGTGCCAGCAGACCCACCGGTCCCCCCAAACAAGAGACCCAGTACTTC
abundance: many
v_gene: TRBV28
j_gene: TRBJ2-5
d_gene: .

CDR3aa: CASSSGQGARGYTF
CDR3nt: TGTGCCAGCAGTTCCGGACAGGGGGCGAGGGGCTACACCTTC
abundance: many
v_gene: TRBV28
j_gene: TRBJ1-2
d_gene: TRBD1

CDR3aa: CASSQAGQQYF
CDR3nt: TGTGCCAGCAGCCAAGCGGGTCAGCAGTACTTC
abundance: many
v_gene: TRBV3-1
j_gene: TRBJ2-7
d_gene: .

CDR3aa: CASSLGQISNTGELFF
CDR3nt: TGCGCCAGCAGCTTGGGACAGATAAGTAACACCGGGGAGCTGTTTTTT
abundance: .
v_gene: TRBV5-1
j_gene: TRBJ2-2
d_gene: .

CDR3aa: CSATDDSGANVLTF
CDR3nt: TGCAGTGCTACCGATGACTCTGGGGCCAACGTCCTGACTTTC
abundance: .
v_gene: TRBV20-1
j_gene: TRBJ2-6
d_gene: .

CDR3aa: CASSQQQDRTGWNGYTF
CDR3nt: TGCGCCAGCAGCCAACAACAAGATCGGACAGGATGGAATGGCTACACCTTC
abundance: few
v_gene: TRBV4-3
j_gene: TRBJ1-2
d_gene: TRBD1

CDR3aa: CSAPRGSGNQPQHF
CDR3nt: TGCAGTGCTCCCAGGGGAAGCGGCAATCAGCCCCAGCATTTT
abundance: many
v_gene: TRBV20-1
j_gene: TRBJ1-5
d_gene: .

CDR3aa: CASSKGGEETQYF
CDR3nt: TGTGCCAGCAGCAAAGGGGGCGAGGAGACCCAGTACTTC
abundance: .
v_gene: TRBV6-1
j_gene: TRBJ2-5
d_gene: TRBD1

CDR3aa: CASSLGGLAGGPHEQFF
CDR3nt: TGCGCCAGCAGCCTGGGGGGACTAGCGGGAGGGCCGCATGAGCAGTTCTTC
abundance: many
v_gene: TRBV5-1
j_gene: TRBJ2-1
d_gene: TRBD2

CDR3aa: CASSLDGGGGELFF
CDR3nt: TGTGCCAGCAGCTTAGACGGAGGAGGCGGGGAGCTGTTTTTT
abundance: many
v_gene: TRBV7-2
j_gene: TRBJ2-2
d_gene: .

CDR3aa: CASSLRQVTGELFF
CDR3nt: TGCGCCAGCAGCTTAAGACAAGTCACCGGGGAGCTGTTTTTT
abundance: many
v_gene: TRBV5-1
j_gene: TRBJ2-2
d_gene: .

CDR3aa: CASSQAIDGYTF
CDR3nt: TGTGCCAGCAGCCAAGCTATAGATGGCTACACCTTC
abundance: many
v_gene: TRBV3-1
j_gene: TRBJ1-2
d_gene: .

CDR3aa: CASMSSGYEQYF
CDR3nt: TGTGCCAGCATGAGTAGCGGGTACGAGCAGTACTTC
abundance: .
v_gene: TRBV6-2/TRBV6-3
j_gene: TRBJ2-7
d_gene: TRBD2

CDR3aa: CASSFGRAWNEQFF
CDR3nt: TGTGCCAGCAGTTTTGGCAGGGCGTGGAATGAGCAGTTCTTC
abundance: many
v_gene: TRBV12-3/TRBV12-4
j_gene: TRBJ2-1
d_gene: .

CDR3aa: CASSPRLGSTGELFF
CDR3nt: TGTGCCAGCTCACCACGCCTAGGCAGTACCGGGGAGCTGTTTTTT
abundance: many
v_gene: TRBV18
j_gene: TRBJ2-2
d_gene: .

CDR3aa: CASSQELQGGPYQETQYF
CDR3nt: TGTGCCAGCAGCCAAGAACTACAGGGGGGCCCGTACCAAGAGACCCAGTACTTC
abundance: .
v_gene: TRBV4-2
j_gene: TRBJ2-5
d_gene: TRBD1

CDR3aa: CSVTGTDVYEQYF
CDR3nt: TGCAGCGTAACCGGGACCGACGTCTACGAGCAGTACTTC
abundance: few
v_gene: TRBV29-1
j_gene: TRBJ2-7
d_gene: .

CDR3aa: CASSFSFSYNEQFF
CDR3nt: TGTGCCAGCAGTTTCAGCTTCTCCTACAATGAGCAGTTCTTC
abundance: many
v_gene: TRBV27
j_gene: TRBJ2-1
d_gene: .